This TCR beta chain was captured in a study of T-cell memory formation after mild COVID-19. Germline V gene data show CDR1 as SGHRS and CDR2 as YFSETQ. The CDR3 covers 15 residues. V was shortened by 3 bases and J by 2 bases, with 13 bases between the two germline ends. TCRdb passed the 5' RACE reads through MiXCR, listing each CDR3 protein once. Here the sample spans around 390,000 distinct CDR3 sequences, 15% to 20% being singletons. Sequencing was carried out using PBMCs or a T cell subset sorted from them (not recorded which). The chain couples TRBV5-1 to TRBJ2-3; D tentatively fits TRBD1 or TRBD2 (5 bases each). The TCR originated in a young man who had mild COVID-19 (a few samples of this study predate the infection). Cell type and time point are not known. The CDR3 region has the DNA TGCGCCAGCAGCTGGATGCCGGGACCCACAGATACGCAGTATTTT. This encodes CASSWMPGPTDTQYF.